These 11 T cell receptor beta chains were sequenced from one sample in a study of Tregs in tolerant kidney transplant recipients. Measured with immunoSEQ multiplex PCR; TCRdb has only the in-frame clones, and not every one. The sample totals about 2,200 clones. Mixed chimerism was transient after nonmyeloablative marrow transplants from related graft donors. This specimen was CD8+ T cells from blood (PBMCs), taken 6 months after the transplant. The receptors were gathered from a human patient who received a combined kidney and bone marrow transplant. These T cells may partly come from the graft donor.

A remark on this clone: The read ends 3 residues before the CDR3 terminus; that terminus is restored from the germline J gene. V gene TRBV20-1 combines with J gene TRBJ1-2; no firm D call. Germline CDR1 and CDR2: DFQATT and SNEGSKA (reference sequence). The V gene lost 0 bases and the J gene lost 6 bases, with 11 bases spanning the gap. The CDR3 sequence is 13 residues long. The chain's CDR3 is CSARDLQANGYTF. The covered CDR3 bases are TGCAGTGCTAGAGACCTCCAGGCCAATGGC.

Note on this clone: The read ends 3 residues early relative to the CDR3; the germline J gene fills the gap. V is TRBV7-9 and J is TRBJ2-7; TRBD2 is a possible D gene (6 bases). Germline values: CDR1 SEHNR, CDR2 FQNEAQ (reference sequence). The CDR3 contains 12 residues. The CDR3 is CASGDQFYEQYF. Partial CDR3 DNA: TGTGCTTCGGGGGATCAGTTCTACGAG.

In regard to this clone: The CDR3 goes on 3 residues after the read ends, and that part is filled in from the germline J gene. The chain has TRBV5-5 and TRBJ1-5; D not resolved. Germline V gives CDR1 SGHKS, CDR2 YYEKEE (reference sequence). V was shortened by 3 bases and J by 0 bases, with 10 bases between the two germline ends. The CDR3 runs to 15 residues. The CDR3 DNA, read in part, is TGTGCCAGCAGCTACGGGTCCCTTAGCAATCAGCCC. This sequence encodes CASSYGSLSNQP. The whole CDR3 sequence reads CASSYGSLSNQPQHF.

Worth noting for this clone: The read gets to within 3 residues of the CDR3 end, and the germline J gene fills in the rest. The rearrangement uses TRBV4-1 and TRBJ2-7; D unresolved. Per germline, CDR1 MGHRA and CDR2 YSYEKL. Trimming stripped 4 bases from V and 3 bases from J, with 10 bases between. This CDR3 comprises 13 residues. CDR3 amino acids: CASSPGPYYEQYF. The part of the CDR3 DNA that was read is TGCGCCAGCAGCCCAGGTCCCTACTACGAG.

Remarks on this clone: The CDR3 end falls 3 residues outside the read, so it is completed with the germline J gene. The chain is built from TRBV14 and TRBJ2-1; perhaps TRBD2 as D (7 bases). Trimming stripped 1 base from V and 6 bases from J, with 16 bases between. The CDR3 totals 16 residues. From germline, CDR1 is SGHDN and CDR2 FVKESK. The DNA read from the CDR3 is TGTGCCAGCAGCCAAGTCAGGGAGGGGGGGGCCAATGAG. Protein sequence: CASSQVREGGANE. The whole CDR3 protein is CASSQVREGGANEQFF.

In the case of this clone: The CDR3 end lies 3 residues beyond the end of the read and is filled in from the germline J gene. The rearrangement joins TRBV4-2 to TRBJ2-7, with 10 bases matching TRBD2. V gave up 2 bases and J gave up 3 bases; unmatched junction bases: 13. The CDR3 loop spans 18 amino acids. Per the germline V gene, CDR1 is LGHNA and CDR2 is YNFKEQ. The CDR3 DNA, read in part, is TGTGCCAGCAGCCAATCAAGCGGGAGGGCCATTGGAGGCTACGAG. Translation: CASSQSSGRAIGGYE. From start to end, the CDR3 is CASSQSSGRAIGGYEQYF.

Concerning this clone itself: The CDR3 is cut off 3 residues early in the read; its end comes from the germline J gene. The rearrangement joins TRBV10-3 to TRBJ2-7; D is perhaps TRBD2 (5 bases). Trimming removed 11 bases from V and 0 bases from J, with 14 bases in between. Germline assignment: CDR1 ENHRY and CDR2 SYGVKD. The CDR3 runs to 13 residues. CDR3 DNA (partial): TGTGCCGTCGCGGACGGGGACTCCTACGAG. Its protein product is CAVADGDSYE. The entire CDR3 protein is CAVADGDSYEQYF.

Turning to this clone: The observed sequence ends 3 residues before the CDR3 terminus, with the missing tail filled in from the germline J gene. The J gene is TRBJ2-1, the V gene TRBV20-1; D gene uncertain. CDR3 length: 8 residues. Per germline, CDR1 DFQATT and CDR2 SNEGSKA (reference sequence). CDR3 loop: CMFDEQFF. The covered CDR3 bases are TGCATGTTCGATGAG.

CDR3 region: CASSPPQVYEQYF. Incomplete CDR3 DNA: TGTGCCAGCTCACCACCTCAGGTCTACGAG. The chain couples TRBV18 to TRBJ2-7; D ambiguous. With the read ending 3 residues before the CDR3 end, the germline J gene is used to fill in that end. CDR1 and CDR2 (germline): KGHSH, LQKENI. V lost 0 bases and J 3 bases, leaving 6 bases between the germline ends. CDR3 size: 13 residues.

The CDR3 region is CASSPKDRVYEQYF. The part of the CDR3 DNA that was read is TGTGCCAGCAGCCCAAAGGACAGGGTCTACGAG. The rearrangement joins TRBV5-4 to TRBJ2-7; 8 bases match TRBD1. The DNA ends 3 residues before the CDR3 does, and the rest of the CDR3 is filled in from the germline J gene. The CDR3 has 14 amino acids. Per the germline V gene, CDR1 is SGHNT and CDR2 is YYREEE (reference sequence). V lost 4 bases, J lost 3 bases, and 6 bases stayed unmatched.

About this clone: With the read ending 3 residues before the CDR3 end, the germline J gene is used to fill in that end. V gene TRBV7-9 combines with J gene TRBJ2-7; maybe TRBD2 (5 bases). The CDR3 loop spans 13 amino acids. V dropped 7 bases and J dropped 0 bases, with 10 bases sitting between them. CDR1 is SEHNR and CDR2 is FQNEAQ in the germline V gene (reference sequence). CDR3 DNA (partial): TGTGCCAGCACCGAGGGTCTCTCCTACGAG. Its protein product is CASTEGLSYE. The whole CDR3 region reads CASTEGLSYEQYF.